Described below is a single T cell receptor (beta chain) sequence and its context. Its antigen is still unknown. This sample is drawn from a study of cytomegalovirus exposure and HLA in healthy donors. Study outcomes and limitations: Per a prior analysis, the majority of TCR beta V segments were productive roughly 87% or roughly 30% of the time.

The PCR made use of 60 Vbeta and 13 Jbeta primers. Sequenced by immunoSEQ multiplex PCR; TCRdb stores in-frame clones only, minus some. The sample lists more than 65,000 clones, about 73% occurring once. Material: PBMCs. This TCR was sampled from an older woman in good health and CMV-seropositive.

In nucleotides, the CDR3 is TGTGCCTGGACAGGGCTTTACACTGAAGCTTTCTTT. Its translation is CAWTGLYTEAFF. This chain joins TRBV30 and TRBJ1-1, with D perhaps matching TRBD1 (5 bases). There are 12 residues in the CDR3. Germline lookup yields CDR1 GTSNPN and CDR2 SVGIG (reference sequence). V was clipped by 4 bases and J by 3 bases, with 9 bases between them.